This T cell receptor (beta chain) was sequenced in a study of T cell responses to AZD1222 COVID-19 vaccine. Repertoires were generated with immunoSEQ multiplex PCR, while TCRdb's copy carries only in-frame clones and drops some. The data show some 90,000 clones, around nine tenths seen once. Germline V gene lookup returns CDR1 SGHAT and CDR2 FQNNGV. This CDR3 comprises 15 residues. With 8 bases removed from V and 5 bases from J, the gap between germline ends came to 19 bases. Study outcomes and limitations: Nearly half of spike-specific TCRs reportedly target variant regions that are unmutated in the B.1.351 and B.1.1.7 variants.

With respect to this clone: The antigen is not known.

The sample was peripheral blood, taken on day 0 of AZD1222 vaccination. This TCR was recovered from an adult in good health. This chain links TRBV11-2 with TRBJ2-1; D may be TRBD2 (6 bases). CDR3 loop: CASAAHQGLHNEQFF. CDR3 coding DNA: TGTGCCAGCGCCGCTCATCAGGGACTCCACAATGAGCAGTTCTTC.